The clone carrying this TCR beta chain showed up just a few times. This sample was included in a study of cytotoxic CD8 clonotypes in ibrutinib-treated CLL. Only in-frame clones appear in the TCRdb table, and some are missing; sequencing was by immunoSEQ multiplex PCR. The data hold more than 300,000 clones, with almost 80% observed a single time. Sequences were derived from PBMCs, sampled before ibrutinib treatment. This clonotype was obtained from a human donor with chronic lymphocytic leukemia.

CDR3 amino acids: CASRRAGGSYEQYF. Written as DNA, the CDR3 is TGTGCCAGCAGGCGGGCGGGGGGCTCCTACGAGCAGTACTTC. The genes are TRBV27 and TRBJ2-7, with 8 nucleotides matching TRBD2. V was clipped by 6 bases and J by 0 bases; unmatched bases: 4. Germline loops: CDR1 MNHEY, CDR2 SMNVEV (reference sequence). This CDR3 spans 14 amino acids.